The rows below give T cell receptor beta chains drawn from one sample of a study of technical replicates of blood from several donors. TCRdb's table, derived via immunoSEQ multiplex PCR, lists solely in-frame clones and lacks some. The table shows about 61,000 clones, with around 97% occurring only once. Sequences were obtained from T cells isolated from PBMCs. Receptor source: a human donor in good health. Both conserved end residues are trimmed from each CDR3. Size values are once, few and many counts, or a class for expanded clones, and some rows have none.

V: TRBV7-2
size: .
J: TRBJ1-6
length: 15
CDR3: ASSEKHWTGRNSPLH

V: TRBV12-5
size: .
J: TRBJ1-1
length: 14
CDR3: ASGLSPSTENTEAF

V: TRBV27
size: .
J: TRBJ2-7
length: 13
CDR3: ASSVLAGVPHEQY

V: TRBV4-1
size: .
J: TRBJ1-1
length: 12
CDR3: ASSQDRVVTEAF

V: TRBV19
size: .
J: TRBJ1-2
length: 11
CDR3: ASSIRDNYGYT

V: TRBV19
size: once
J: TRBJ1-1
length: 9
CDR3: ASNHRQEAF

V: TRBV7-9
size: .
J: TRBJ1-1
length: 12
CDR3: ASSPGGRNTEAF

V: TRBV27
size: .
J: TRBJ2-4
length: 13
CDR3: ASSRPGQGKNIQY

V: TRBV7-7
size: once
J: TRBJ2-2
length: 11
CDR3: ASSLSRTGELF

V: TRBV6-5
size: once
J: TRBJ2-1
length: 13
CDR3: ASSPGTSGGLEQF

V: TRBV10-3
size: few
J: TRBJ1-2
length: 13
CDR3: AISEGDRGHYGYT

V: TRBV5-4
size: .
J: TRBJ2-7
length: 13
CDR3: ASSHGVAGRGEQY

V: TRBV5-1
size: .
J: TRBJ2-2
length: 12
CDR3: ASTPGQGPGELF

V: TRBV30
size: .
J: TRBJ1-2
length: 11
CDR3: AWSGQLIYGYT

V: TRBV5-5
size: .
J: TRBJ1-2
length: 13
CDR3: ASSLEGQADYGYT

V: TRBV19
size: .
J: TRBJ2-2
length: 16
CDR3: ASSITWAGSTNTGELF

V: TRBV9
size: .
J: TRBJ1-4
length: 13
CDR3: ASGRAGTANEKLF

V: TRBV4-1
size: .
J: TRBJ1-2
length: 15
CDR3: ASSHAPEGWGQGGYT

V: TRBV20-1
size: .
J: TRBJ2-1
length: 7
CDR3: SAAGEQF

V: TRBV4-2
size: .
J: TRBJ2-1
length: 13
CDR3: ASSLGSIGYNEQF

V: TRBV6-4
size: .
J: TRBJ2-3
length: 14
CDR3: ASSSLITGSTDTQY

V: TRBV7-9
size: .
J: TRBJ2-4
length: 14
CDR3: ASSSSWTGTGNIQY

V: TRBV4-1
size: .
J: TRBJ2-5
length: 13
CDR3: ASSYRTSGKETQY

V: TRBV28
size: .
J: TRBJ2-3
length: 12
CDR3: ASRGDKSKDTQY

V: TRBV19
size: .
J: TRBJ2-3
length: 15
CDR3: ASSLAGGWRNTDTQY

V: TRBV11-2
size: .
J: TRBJ2-1
length: 13
CDR3: ASSLDPPAYNEQF

V: TRBV7-9
size: .
J: TRBJ1-1
length: 9
CDR3: ASSLQGEAF

V: TRBV28
size: .
J: TRBJ2-3
length: 11
CDR3: ASMSKGEDTQY

V: TRBV9
size: .
J: TRBJ2-1
length: 10
CDR3: ASSVAYNEQF

V: TRBV27
size: .
J: TRBJ2-1
length: 10
CDR3: AAKGDYNEQF

V: TRBV9
size: .
J: TRBJ2-7
length: 10
CDR3: ASSGQGYEQY

V: TRBV10-1
size: once
J: TRBJ2-1
length: 13
CDR3: ASSDFSSSYNEQF

V: TRBV7-9
size: .
J: TRBJ2-5
length: 9
CDR3: ASSSRETQY

V: TRBV30
size: .
J: TRBJ2-1
length: 12
CDR3: AWRAGTSFSEQF

V: TRBV7-9
size: once
J: TRBJ2-7
length: 14
CDR3: ASSLEPGRDAYEQY

V: TRBV30
size: .
J: TRBJ1-1
length: 11
CDR3: AWSVIGITEAF

V: TRBV9
size: .
J: TRBJ1-2
length: 13
CDR3: ASSPSGRSNYGYT

V: TRBV6-5
size: .
J: TRBJ1-5
length: 11
CDR3: ASSYRGDQPQH

V: TRBV6-6
size: once
J: TRBJ2-2
length: 11
CDR3: ATRSMNTGELF

V: TRBV12-5
size: .
J: TRBJ2-1
length: 17
CDR3: ASGLAYPITSGYYNEQF

V: TRBV6-5
size: .
J: TRBJ1-5
length: 13
CDR3: ASAIGYRGNQPQH

V: TRBV25-1
size: .
J: TRBJ2-5
length: 12
CDR3: ASSSQGEQETQY

V: TRBV4-1
size: .
J: TRBJ1-1
length: 13
CDR3: ASSLRQGGSTEAF

V: TRBV10-1
size: .
J: TRBJ2-1
length: 12
CDR3: ASSERGGGDEQF

V: TRBV5-4
size: .
J: TRBJ2-7
length: 13
CDR3: ASSLVSSGTYEQY

V: TRBV6-5
size: .
J: TRBJ1-5
length: 12
CDR3: ASSYSQVSQPQH

V: TRBV11-2
size: .
J: TRBJ2-1
length: 14
CDR3: ASSSRTSGRYNEQF